This T cell receptor (beta chain) is drawn from a study of radiotherapy plus CTLA-4 blockade in lung cancer. This clone has just a few counts. With 1 base clipped from V and 3 bases from J, the junction kept 3 bases outside the gene matches. Looked up from germline, CDR1 is SGHAT and CDR2 is FQNNGV. The CDR3 spans 14 residues. Patients in the study, people with chemo-refractory metastatic non-small-cell lung cancer, received focal radiation plus ipilimumab CTLA-4 blockade. Sequenced by immunoSEQ multiplex PCR; TCRdb stores in-frame clones only, minus some. The sample has some 51,000 clones; 65% to 80% are singletons.

The specimen was peripheral blood, collected from a patient treated with radiotherapy plus ipilimumab. V usage is TRBV11-2 and J usage is TRBJ2-7; 7 bases are a match to TRBD1. The source is a human donor with non-small cell lung cancer whose response to radiotherapy plus ipilimumab could not be evaluated. The CDR3 bases are TGTGCCAGCAGCTTAGTTCCAGGGGGCTACGAGCAGTACTTC. It encodes CASSLVPGGYEQYF.